These 22 T cell receptor beta chains were sequenced from one sample in a study of early T cells in non-severe SARS-CoV-2 infection. MiXCR, applied by TCRdb to the 5' RACE reads, yields one record per CDR3 protein. The sample shows roughly 90,000 distinct CDR3 sequences, over 12% of them seen only once. Material: whole blood. These receptors were taken from an adult who was a healthcare worker with PCR-confirmed SARS-CoV-2 infection or an uninfected control (not recorded which).

This chain links TRBV18 with TRBJ1-2; unclear D gene. This CDR3 has 16 amino acids. Per the germline V gene, CDR1 is KGHSH and CDR2 is LQKENI. Trimming took 0 bases from V and 5 from J, leaving 16 bases between them. The CDR3 DNA reads as TGTGCCAGCTCACCACCGCTCCCCGAAGCTCTATATGGCTACACCTTC. Its protein product is CASSPPLPEALYGYTF.

This clonotype was found a few times. The V gene is TRBV6-5, the J gene TRBJ1-1; 7 bases are shared with TRBD1. The ends lost 4 bases at V and 4 bases at J; junction bases unmatched: 6. Per the germline V gene, CDR1 is MNHEY and CDR2 is SVGAGI. The CDR3 is made up of 14 amino acids. The CDR3 sequence is CASSFGQDITEAFF. The CDR3 DNA reads as TGTGCCAGCAGTTTCGGACAGGATATCACTGAAGCTTTCTTT.

Many counts were recorded for this clonotype. The chain carries TRBV6-5 and TRBJ2-7; 8 nucleotides align to TRBD2. Unmatched junction bases numbered 7, after V lost 1 base and J lost 5 bases. The CDR3 contains 15 residues. Germline lookup yields CDR1 MNHEY and CDR2 SVGAGI. The CDR3 loop is CASSYFGGAANEQYF. CDR3 in DNA: TGTGCCAGCAGTTACTTCGGGGGGGCTGCGAACGAGCAGTACTTC.

This clonotype was counted at least ten times. V and J are TRBV7-3 and TRBJ2-6; maybe TRBD1 (5 bases). The CDR3 is 17 amino acids. Between the trimmed V and J ends, which lost 0 bases and 4 bases, there was a span of 13 bases. Germline CDR1 and CDR2: SGHTA and FQGTGA. CDR3 residues: CASSLTPTVSGANVLTF. In DNA, the CDR3 is TGTGCCAGCAGCTTAACACCGACAGTTAGCGGGGCCAACGTCCTGACTTTC.

This clonotype was counted at least ten times. The chain combines TRBV28 with TRBJ2-7, with D tentatively TRBD2 (5 bases). From germline, CDR1 is MDHEN and CDR2 SYDVKM. Between the trimmed V and J ends, which lost 6 bases and 0 bases, there was a span of 12 bases. This CDR3 contains 14 residues. CDR3 coding DNA: TGTGCCAGCAGGTTAGCGTTGAGCTCCTACGAGCAGTACTTC. Its translation: CASRLALSSYEQYF.

This clonotype was found a few times. The genes are TRBV4-1 and TRBJ2-1, with TRBD1 matching 10 bases. This CDR3 comprises 15 residues. Losses at the gene ends were 5 bases for V and 7 bases for J; bases not matched to a gene: 8. Germline-derived CDR1 and CDR2 are MGHRA and YSYEKL. The CDR3 coding sequence is TGCGCCAGCAGCGATCCCCGGGACAGGGGAAATGAGCAGTTCTTC. Translating it yields CASSDPRDRGNEQFF.

This clonotype appeared many times. The chain combines TRBV12-2 with TRBJ1-5; TRBD1, the D gene given by the table, was not confirmed from the DNA. TRBV12-2 has pseudogene status. The CDR3 is made up of 16 amino acids. CDR3 DNA: TGTGCAAGTCGCTTAATGGGGGAAAGGGGCAATCAGCCCCAGCATTTT. This translates into CASRLMGERGNQPQHF.

This clonotype was detected many times. The gene calls are TRBV7-6 and TRBJ1-5, with a weak D call TRBD1 (5 bases). CDR3 length equals 14 residues. Trimming left V 1 base short and J 6 bases short, with 10 bases between. Germline lookup yields CDR1 SGHVS and CDR2 FNYEAQ. The CDR3 sequence: CASSLEAGSQPQHF. CDR3 in DNA: TGTGCCAGCAGCTTAGAGGCAGGGTCTCAGCCCCAGCATTTT. Filled out from reference TRBV7-6 and TRBJ1-5, the complete variable domain reads GAGVSQSPRYKVTKRGQDVALRCDPISGHVSLYWYRQALGQGPEFLTYFNYEAQQDKSGLPNDRFSAERPEGSISTLTIQRTEQRDSAMYRCASSLEAGSQPQHFGDGTRLSIL.

This clonotype showed up just a few times. The rearrangement links TRBV7-9 to TRBJ2-6, with 8 positions matching TRBD1. The CDR3 spans 16 residues. Trimming at V came to 7 bases and at J to 3 bases, leaving 8 bases not matched to a gene. The germline V gene encodes CDR1 SEHNR and CDR2 FQNEAQ (reference sequence). DNA of the CDR3: TGTGCCAGCAACAGACAGGGGAGTTTTGGGGCCAACGTCCTGACTTTC. Protein sequence: CASNRQGSFGANVLTF.

This clonotype was counted between two and nine times. This chain links TRBV12-3 or TRBV12-4 with TRBJ1-2, with unresolved D. Trimming cost V 7 bases and J 6 bases, with 15 bases left between them. This CDR3 region has 13 residues. CDR3 region: CASTTSNSHGYTF. The CDR3 nucleotides are TGTGCCAGCACCACGTCGAACAGTCATGGCTACACCTTC.

This clonotype was detected ten times or more. The V gene is TRBV11-2, the J gene TRBJ2-7; 7 bases line up with TRBD1. The germline V gene has CDR1 SGHAT and CDR2 FQNNGV. CDR3 length: 15 residues. V lost 5 bases to trimming and J lost 0 bases; unmatched junction nucleotides: 7. The CDR3 DNA is TGTGCCAGCAGCCCACGAGGGACAGCCTCCTACGAGCAGTACTTC. Its translation is CASSPRGTASYEQYF.

The rearrangement joins TRBV7-2 to TRBJ2-7; D is tentatively TRBD1 or TRBD2 (5 bases each). Trimming cost V 3 bases and J 3 bases, with 15 bases left between them. The germline CDR1 and CDR2 sequences are SGHTA and FQGNSA. The CDR3 is 15 amino acids. CDR3 residues: CASSFRGERHYEQYF. In nucleotides, the CDR3 is TGTGCCAGCAGCTTTAGAGGGGAGCGACACTACGAGCAGTACTTC.

This clonotype came up many times. The chain employs TRBV6-6 and TRBJ2-4; D call uncertain. The CDR3 spans 15 residues. Looked up from germline, CDR1 is MNHNY and CDR2 is SVGAGI (reference sequence). The V end was cut by 3 bases, the J end by 0 bases, with 9 bases between. The chain's CDR3 is CASSYVQPAKNIQYF. CDR3 sequence (DNA): TGTGCCAGCAGTTATGTGCAGCCAGCCAAAAACATTCAGTACTTC.

CDR3 sequence reads: CSVAAGERTDTQYF. CDR3 nucleotides: TGCAGCGTTGCAGCGGGAGAACGCACAGATACGCAGTATTTT. The chain recombines TRBV29-1 with TRBJ2-3; TRBD2 aligns across 8 bases. V lost 4 bases and J lost 1; bases outside the gene matches: 4. The CDR3 is 14 residues long. Germline-derived CDR1 and CDR2 are SQVTM and ANQGSEA.

This clonotype came up many times. The CDR3 spells CASSQPFLDRKNEQFF. CDR3 nucleotides: TGCGCCAGCAGCCAACCTTTCCTAGACAGAAAGAATGAGCAGTTCTTC. This chain links TRBV4-1 with TRBJ2-1; possible D gene TRBD1, 5 bases. Trimming removed 2 bases at V and 7 bases at J, with 18 bases between. CDR3 length: 16 residues. Germline V gives CDR1 MGHRA, CDR2 YSYEKL.

The sample holds a few counts of this clonotype. The chain recombines TRBV7-9 with TRBJ1-1, with TRBD1 matching 7 bases. Germline values: CDR1 SEHNR, CDR2 FQNEAQ (reference sequence). The CDR3 extends over 14 amino acids. Trimming took 4 bases from V and 0 from J; bases not matched to a gene: 2. This CDR3 is CASSSTGVNTEAFF. The CDR3 nucleotides read TGTGCCAGCAGCTCCACAGGGGTGAACACTGAAGCTTTCTTT. Supplemented by reference TRBV7-9 and TRBJ1-1, the full variable domain reads DTGVSQNPRHKITKRGQNVTFRCDPISEHNRLYWYRQTLGQGPEFLTYFQNEAQLEKSRLLSDRFSAERPKGSFSTLEIQRTEQGDSAMYLCASSSTGVNTEAFFGQGTRLTVV.

This clonotype came up a few times. The chain uses TRBV3-1 and TRBJ2-1, with D possibly being TRBD1 (6 bases). Germline V gene lookup returns CDR1 LGHDT and CDR2 YNNKEL (reference sequence). V lost 3 bases to trimming and J lost 6 bases, with 12 bases between them. The CDR3 runs to 14 residues. In nucleotides, the CDR3 is TGTGCCAGCAGCCACAATACAGGGTTCAATGAGCAGTTCTTC. Encoded protein: CASSHNTGFNEQFF.

This clonotype has ten or more counts. The chain couples TRBV30 to TRBJ2-6; D unclear. Trimming cost V 0 bases and J 0 bases, with 6 bases left between them. This CDR3 has 15 residues. CDR1 GTSNPN and CDR2 SVGIG come from the germline V gene (reference sequence). In DNA, the CDR3 is TGTGCCTGGAGTGTACTATCCTCTGGGGCCAACGTCCTGACTTTC. Encoded protein: CAWSVLSSGANVLTF.

There are many counts of this clonotype. V usage is TRBV27 and J usage is TRBJ2-1, with D maybe TRBD2 (5 bases). Trimming took 8 bases from V and 0 from J, leaving 14 bases between them. Germline assignment: CDR1 MNHEY and CDR2 SMNVEV (reference sequence). CDR3 length equals 15 residues. The CDR3 DNA follows: TGTGCCAGCGGGCGGGCCGGAAGCTCCTACAATGAGCAGTTCTTC. Translating it yields CASGRAGSSYNEQFF.

The table lists this clonotype with a few counts. The chain uses TRBV10-1 and TRBJ2-5; the D gene is possibly TRBD1 (6 bases). The CDR3 extends over 12 amino acids. Trimming removed 10 bases at V and 5 bases at J, with 14 bases between. Germline CDR1 WNHNN, CDR2 SYGVQD (reference sequence). The CDR3 protein is CATSTGTETQYF. CDR3 in DNA: TGCGCCACCTCTACAGGGACGGAGACCCAGTACTTC.

At least ten counts were recorded for this clonotype. The V gene is TRBV29-1, the J gene TRBJ1-2; D gene unclear. V was clipped by 8 bases and J by 4 bases, with 14 bases between them. Germline loops: CDR1 SQVTM, CDR2 ANQGSEA. This CDR3 region has 12 residues. The CDR3 here is CSSATPLYGYTF. CDR3 DNA sequence: TGCAGCAGCGCGACACCACTCTATGGCTACACCTTC. Full variable domain (missing parts from reference TRBV29-1 and TRBJ1-2): SAVISQKPSRDICQRGTSLTIQCQVDSQVTMMFWYRQQPGQSLTLIATANQGSEATYESGFVIDKFPISRPNLTFSTLTVSNMSPEDSSIYLCSSATPLYGYTFGSGTRLTVV.

This clonotype appeared many times. The chain is built from TRBV30 and TRBJ2-7; 10 bases align to TRBD1. The CDR3 spans 15 residues. Looked up from germline, CDR1 is GTSNPN and CDR2 is SVGIG (reference sequence). V lost 2 bases, J lost 4 bases, and 8 bases stayed unmatched. The CDR3 spells CAWSTYRDRGYEQYF. CDR3 nucleotide sequence: TGTGCCTGGAGTACATACCGGGACAGGGGTTACGAGCAGTACTTC.